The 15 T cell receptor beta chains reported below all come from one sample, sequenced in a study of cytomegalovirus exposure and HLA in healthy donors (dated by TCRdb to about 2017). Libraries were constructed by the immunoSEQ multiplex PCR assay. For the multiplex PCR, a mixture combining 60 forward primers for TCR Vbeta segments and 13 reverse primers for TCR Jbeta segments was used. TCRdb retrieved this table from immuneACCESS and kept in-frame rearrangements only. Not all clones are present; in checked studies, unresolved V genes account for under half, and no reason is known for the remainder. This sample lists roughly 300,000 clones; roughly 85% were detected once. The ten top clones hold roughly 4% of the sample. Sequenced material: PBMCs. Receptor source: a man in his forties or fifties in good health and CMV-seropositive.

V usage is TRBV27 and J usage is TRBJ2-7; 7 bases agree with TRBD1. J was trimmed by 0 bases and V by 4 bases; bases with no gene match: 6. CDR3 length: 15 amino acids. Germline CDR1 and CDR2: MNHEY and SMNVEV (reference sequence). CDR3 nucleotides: TGTGCCAGCAGTTCCACCGGGACAGCCTCCTACGAGCAGTACTTC. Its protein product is CASSSTGTASYEQYF.

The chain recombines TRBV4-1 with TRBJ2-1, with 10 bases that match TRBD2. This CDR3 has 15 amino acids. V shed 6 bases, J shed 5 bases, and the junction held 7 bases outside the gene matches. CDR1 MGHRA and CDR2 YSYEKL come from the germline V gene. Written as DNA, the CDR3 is TGCGCCAGCAGACCTAGCGGGGGACGCAACAATGAGCAGTTCTTC. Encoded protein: CASRPSGGRNNEQFF.

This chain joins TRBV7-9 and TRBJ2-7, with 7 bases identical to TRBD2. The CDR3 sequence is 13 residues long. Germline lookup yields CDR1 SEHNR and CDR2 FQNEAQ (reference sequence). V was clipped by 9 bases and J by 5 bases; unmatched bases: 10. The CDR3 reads CASLQGGTHEQYF. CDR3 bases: TGTGCCAGTCTCCAGGGAGGGACCCACGAGCAGTACTTC. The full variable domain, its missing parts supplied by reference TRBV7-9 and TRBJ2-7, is DTGVSQNPRHKITKRGQNVTFRCDPISEHNRLYWYRQTLGQGPEFLTYFQNEAQLEKSRLLSDRFSAERPKGSFSTLEIQRTEQGDSAMYLCASLQGGTHEQYFGPGTRLTVT.

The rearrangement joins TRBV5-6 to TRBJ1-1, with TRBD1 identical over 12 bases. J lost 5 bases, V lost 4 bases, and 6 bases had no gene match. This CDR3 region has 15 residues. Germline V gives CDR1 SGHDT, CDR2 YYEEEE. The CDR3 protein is CASSQGQGAWTEAFF. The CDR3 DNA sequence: TGTGCCAGCAGCCAGGGACAGGGGGCGTGGACTGAAGCTTTCTTT.

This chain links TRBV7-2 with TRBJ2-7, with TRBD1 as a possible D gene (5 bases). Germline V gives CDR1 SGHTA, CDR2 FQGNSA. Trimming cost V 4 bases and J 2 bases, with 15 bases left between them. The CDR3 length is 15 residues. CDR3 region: CASSYQGPAAYEQYF. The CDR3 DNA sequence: TGTGCCAGCAGCTATCAGGGCCCGGCTGCCTACGAGCAGTACTTC.

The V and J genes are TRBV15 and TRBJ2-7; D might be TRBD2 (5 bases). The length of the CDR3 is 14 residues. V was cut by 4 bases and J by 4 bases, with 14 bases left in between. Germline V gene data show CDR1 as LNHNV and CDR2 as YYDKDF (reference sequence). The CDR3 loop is CATSIRTGSYEQYF. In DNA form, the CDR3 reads TGTGCCACCAGCATTCGGACGGGGTCTTACGAGCAGTACTTC.

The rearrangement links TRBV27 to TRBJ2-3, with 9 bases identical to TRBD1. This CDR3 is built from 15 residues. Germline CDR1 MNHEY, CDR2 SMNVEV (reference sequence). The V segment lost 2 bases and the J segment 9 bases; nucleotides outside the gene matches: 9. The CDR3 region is CASSLDRGALQTQYF. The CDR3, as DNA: TGTGCCAGCAGTTTAGACAGGGGGGCGCTGCAAACGCAGTATTTT.

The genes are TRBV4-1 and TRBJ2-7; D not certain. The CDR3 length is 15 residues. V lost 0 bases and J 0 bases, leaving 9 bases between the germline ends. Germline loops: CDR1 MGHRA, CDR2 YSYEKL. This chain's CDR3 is CASSQDLSDSYEQYF. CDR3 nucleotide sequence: TGCGCCAGCAGCCAAGATCTTTCAGACTCCTACGAGCAGTACTTC.

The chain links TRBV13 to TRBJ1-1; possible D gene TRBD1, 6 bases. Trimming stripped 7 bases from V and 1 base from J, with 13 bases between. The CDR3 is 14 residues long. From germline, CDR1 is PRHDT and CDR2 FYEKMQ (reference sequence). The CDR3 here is CASTMGAGNTEAFF. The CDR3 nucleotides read TGTGCCAGCACGATGGGGGCGGGGAACACTGAAGCTTTCTTT.

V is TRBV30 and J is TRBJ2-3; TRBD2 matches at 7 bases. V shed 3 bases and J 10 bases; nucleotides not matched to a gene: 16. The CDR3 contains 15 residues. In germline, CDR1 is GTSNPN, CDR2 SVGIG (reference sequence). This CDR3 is CAWSVIPVAGRAQYF. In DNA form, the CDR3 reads TGTGCCTGGAGCGTAATCCCGGTCGCGGGGAGGGCGCAGTATTTT.

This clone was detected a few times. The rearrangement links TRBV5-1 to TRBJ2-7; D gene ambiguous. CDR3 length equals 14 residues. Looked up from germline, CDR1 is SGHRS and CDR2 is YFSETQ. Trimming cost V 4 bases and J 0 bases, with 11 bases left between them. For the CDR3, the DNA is TGCGCCAGCAGCCTGACTCCGAGCTCCTACGAGCAGTACTTC. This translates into CASSLTPSSYEQYF.

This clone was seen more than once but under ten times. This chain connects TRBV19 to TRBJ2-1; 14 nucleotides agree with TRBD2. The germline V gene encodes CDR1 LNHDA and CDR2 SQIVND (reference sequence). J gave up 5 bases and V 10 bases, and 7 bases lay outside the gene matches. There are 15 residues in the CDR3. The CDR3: CATSTSGRVNNEQFF. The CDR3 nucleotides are TGTGCCACCTCGACTAGCGGGAGGGTGAACAATGAGCAGTTCTTC. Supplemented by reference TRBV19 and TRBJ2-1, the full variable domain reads DGGITQSPKYLFRKEGQNVTLSCEQNLNHDAMYWYRQDPGQGLRLIYYSQIVNDFQKGDIAEGYSVSREKKESFPLTVTSAQKNPTAFYLCATSTSGRVNNEQFFGPGTRLTVL.

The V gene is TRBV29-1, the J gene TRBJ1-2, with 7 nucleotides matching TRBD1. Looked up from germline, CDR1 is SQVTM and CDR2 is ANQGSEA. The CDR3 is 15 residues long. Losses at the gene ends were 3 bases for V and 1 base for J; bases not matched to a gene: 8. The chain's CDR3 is CSVDRGTALNYGYTF. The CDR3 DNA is TGCAGCGTTGATAGAGGGACAGCCCTTAACTATGGCTACACCTTC.

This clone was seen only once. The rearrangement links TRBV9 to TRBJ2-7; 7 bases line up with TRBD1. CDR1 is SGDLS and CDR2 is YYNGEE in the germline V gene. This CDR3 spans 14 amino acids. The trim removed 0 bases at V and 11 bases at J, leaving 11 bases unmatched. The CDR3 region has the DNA TGTGCCAGCAGCGTAGAGCTTCAGGGGGATAATAAGTACTTC. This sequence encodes CASSVELQGDNKYF.

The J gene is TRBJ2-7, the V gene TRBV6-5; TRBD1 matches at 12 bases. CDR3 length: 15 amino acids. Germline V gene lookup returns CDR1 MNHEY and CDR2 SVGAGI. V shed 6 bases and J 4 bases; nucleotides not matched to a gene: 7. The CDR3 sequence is CASRLRDRGLYEQYF. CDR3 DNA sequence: TGTGCCAGCAGACTCCGGGACAGGGGGCTGTACGAGCAGTACTTC.